This TCR beta chain is drawn from a study of blood T cell repertoires in COVID-19. From germline, CDR1 is MDHEN and CDR2 SYDVKM. This CDR3 is 15 amino acids long. Unmatched junction bases numbered 7, after V lost 6 bases and J lost 2 bases. Cohort allocation depended upon clinical history that participants reported. Profiling relied on immunoSEQ multiplex PCR, and the TCRdb table lists in-frame clones only, not all of them. The data show 250,000 to 350,000 clones, 80% to 90% seen once. The sequence was collected from a woman in her thirties who had recovered from COVID-19. This chain uses TRBV28 with TRBJ2-7; the match to TRBD1 covers 10 bases. The source material was PBMCs or T cells enriched from blood (not recorded which). CDR3 nucleotides: TGTGCCAGCAGGGGTGGGGGACAGGGGACCTACGAGCAGTACTTC. It specifies CASRGGGQGTYEQYF.